The 23 T cell receptor beta chains in this list originate from one sample, sequenced in a study of T cells in Graves' hyperthyroidism and ophthalmopathy. From RNA transcripts, TCR beta CDR3 regions were amplified. A set of HTBI primers served as the primers for a first-round RT-PCR of the TCR CDR3. TCRdb re-called the multiplex PCR reads through MiXCR, storing one row per CDR3 protein. The sample yields a few hundred thousand distinct CDR3 sequences, around 14% seen once. Input material: blood. The source is a woman under 30 with Graves' hyperthyroidism.

This clonotype was seen ten or more times. The chain combines TRBV14 with TRBJ2-3; D possibly corresponds to TRBD2 (6 bases). CDR3 length equals 15 residues. In germline, CDR1 is SGHDN, CDR2 FVKESK. V lost 2 bases and J lost 2, with 11 bases in between. In DNA form, the CDR3 reads TGTGCCAGCAGCCAACCCCGGGAGTACACAGATACGCAGTATTTT. This codes for CASSQPREYTDTQYF.

On this clonotype: A much larger clone differs from this one at a single base, so this may be a read error. The chain recombines TRBV10-3 with TRBJ2-5; weak D call: TRBD2 (5 bases). CDR1 and CDR2 (germline): ENHRY, SYGVKD. V lost 6 bases and J 5 bases, leaving 19 bases between the germline ends. The CDR3 consists of 15 residues. The CDR3: CAISPPDGPGETQYF. The CDR3 DNA reads TGTGCCATCAGCCCCCCGGACGGACCGGGGGAGACCCAGTACTTC.

This clonotype was detected ten times or more. The J gene is TRBJ1-5, the V gene TRBV5-1; D unclear. The CDR3 extends over 14 amino acids. Germline V CDR1 and CDR2: SGHRS, YFSETQ. The V gene lost 2 bases and the J gene lost 3 bases, with 9 bases spanning the gap. The CDR3 DNA reads as TGCGCCAGCAGCTTAGGTCCGAACAATCAGCCCCAGCATTTT. It translates to CASSLGPNNQPQHF.

This clonotype has ten or more counts. The rearrangement links TRBV30 to TRBJ1-2, with D hard to call. Deletions cut 4 bases from V and 0 bases from J, with 15 bases between. Looked up from germline, CDR1 is GTSNPN and CDR2 is SVGIG (reference sequence). The CDR3 extends over 15 amino acids. The CDR3 here is CAWTGQTFSNYGYTF. The CDR3 DNA reads TGTGCCTGGACCGGGCAGACCTTTTCTAACTATGGCTACACCTTC. The complete variable domain, with remaining parts taken from reference TRBV30 and TRBJ1-2, reads SQTIHQWPATLVQPVGSPLSLECTVEGTSNPNLYWYRQAAGRGLQLLFYSVGIGQISSEVPQNLSASRPQDRQFILSSKKLLLSDSGFYLCAWTGQTFSNYGYTFGSGTRLTVV.

This clonotype was observed at least ten times. The gene calls are TRBV12-3 or TRBV12-4 and TRBJ2-3; D call uncertain. The CDR3 is 15 amino acids. V lost 6 bases and J 0 bases, leaving 13 bases between the germline ends. The CDR3, as DNA: TGTGCCAGCAGCCGCCGGTACCCTAGCACAGATACGCAGTATTTT. Its translation: CASSRRYPSTDTQYF.

In its sample, this clonotype was seen many times. This chain joins TRBV19 and TRBJ2-1; possibly TRBD1 or TRBD2 for D (5 bases each). CDR3 size: 16 residues. The germline V and J ends were trimmed by 5 bases and 4 bases, with 18 bases remaining between them. CDR1 is LNHDA, CDR2 SQIVND, per germline (reference sequence). CDR3 DNA sequence: TGTGCCAGTAGTCCAACAAGGGGACGGACTTACAATGAGCAGTTCTTC. Translated: CASSPTRGRTYNEQFF.

In its sample, this clonotype was seen a few times. The chain uses TRBV20-1 and TRBJ2-3; 9 bases match TRBD2. Unmatched junction bases numbered 7, after V lost 0 bases and J lost 9 bases. The length of the CDR3 is 14 residues. Germline loops: CDR1 DFQATT, CDR2 SNEGSKA (reference sequence). The CDR3 sequence is CSAREVSGSETQYF. The CDR3 DNA sequence: TGCAGTGCTAGAGAGGTTAGCGGGAGCGAGACGCAGTATTTT.

This clonotype appeared a few times. The chain couples TRBV14 to TRBJ1-1, with 7 bases identical to TRBD1. CDR1 SGHDN and CDR2 FVKESK come from the germline V gene. The V segment lost 0 bases and the J segment 11 bases; nucleotides outside the gene matches: 12. The CDR3 has 15 amino acids. The CDR3 nucleotides are TGTGCCAGCAGCCAAGAAAGGGGGACAGCCCCGGCGGCTTTCTTT. Translating gives CASSQERGTAPAAFF.

This clonotype occurred many times. This sequence joins TRBV7-3 and TRBJ1-3; D may be TRBD1 (6 bases). Germline-derived CDR1 and CDR2 are SGHTA and FQGTGA. This CDR3 contains 14 residues. Trimming took 5 bases from V and 3 from J, leaving 11 bases between them. This chain's CDR3 is CASSTDRNGNTIYF. CDR3 sequence (DNA): TGTGCCAGCAGCACAGACAGGAATGGAAACACCATATATTTT.

The chain combines TRBV19 with TRBJ1-5; 7 bases line up with TRBD1. The CDR3 extends over 13 amino acids. V shed 5 bases and J 7 bases; nucleotides not matched to a gene: 5. Germline CDR1 LNHDA, CDR2 SQIVND (reference sequence). CDR3 nucleotide sequence: TGTGCCAGTAGTTCTCCAGGGGGGCAGCCCCAGCATTTT. Protein sequence: CASSSPGGQPQHF.

This clonotype was detected ten times or more. The V and J genes are TRBV10-3 and TRBJ2-3; TRBD1 is a possible D gene (5 bases). Germline V gene sequence: CDR1 ENHRY, CDR2 SYGVKD. This CDR3 has 14 residues. Trimming stripped 6 bases from V and 2 bases from J, with 12 bases between. In DNA, the CDR3 is TGTGCCATCAGCCCTGGACAATACACAGATACGCAGTATTTT. This sequence encodes CAISPGQYTDTQYF.

This clonotype appeared a single time. The rearrangement uses TRBV12-5 and TRBJ2-3; D might be TRBD1 or TRBD2, each matching 5 bases. V was shortened by 6 bases and J by 4 bases, with 8 bases between the two germline ends. The CDR3 runs to 12 residues. Germline lookup yields CDR1 LGHNT and CDR2 FRNRAP. CDR3 loop: CASGGTADTQYF. The CDR3 coding sequence is TGTGCTAGTGGCGGGACCGCAGATACGCAGTATTTT.

This clonotype has at least ten counts. The J gene is TRBJ1-2, the V gene TRBV11-2, with TRBD1 identical over 7 bases. The CDR3 sequence is 17 residues long. Germline CDR1 is SGHAT and CDR2 is FQNNGV. V dropped 5 bases and J dropped 0; count of bases not matched to a gene: 12. DNA of the CDR3: TGTGCCAGCAGCCCGGGAGGACAGGTCCGGTCTAACTATGGCTACACCTTC. This encodes CASSPGGQVRSNYGYTF.

In its sample, this clonotype was seen many times. The chain employs TRBV5-1 and TRBJ2-2, with D possibly TRBD1 on 6 matching bases. Trimming left V 7 bases short and J 5 bases short, with 18 bases between. CDR3 size: 15 residues. Germline V gives CDR1 SGHRS, CDR2 YFSETQ. The CDR3 DNA follows: TGCGCCAGCGTCACCGGTGGACAGACAACCGGGGAGCTGTTTTTT. Protein product: CASVTGGQTTGELFF. The full variable domain, with the rest looked up from reference TRBV5-1 and TRBJ2-2, is KAGVTQTPRYLIKTRGQQVTLSCSPISGHRSVSWYQQTPGQGLQFLFEYFSETQRNKGNFPGRFSGRQFSNSRSEMNVSTLELGDSALYLCASVTGGQTTGELFFGEGSRLTVL.

This clonotype was observed a handful of times. A single base separates this from a much larger clone, so it may be a read error. The chain links TRBV3-1 to TRBJ2-1; the match to TRBD2 covers 8 bases. CDR3 length: 16 residues. The V gene's germline CDR1 is LGHDT and CDR2 YNNKEL (reference sequence). The CDR3 DNA is TGTGCCAGCGGCCAAGAGGCCGGGACTAGGGGCAATGAGCAGTTCTTC. As protein: CASGQEAGTRGNEQFF.

This clonotype was observed a handful of times. The chain is built from TRBV4-2 and TRBJ2-1; D uncertain. From germline, CDR1 is LGHNA and CDR2 YNFKEQ. V was clipped by 6 bases and J by 9 bases, with 21 bases between them. The CDR3 consists of 15 residues. The CDR3 DNA sequence: TGTGCCAGCAGTCCGACCGGGCCGGTGAGTGGTGAGCAGTTCTTC. Its protein product is CASSPTGPVSGEQFF.

V is TRBV6-1 and J is TRBJ1-2, with 7 bases identical to TRBD1. CDR3 length: 15 amino acids. CDR1 and CDR2 (germline): MNHNS, SASEGT. J gave up 0 bases and V 8 bases, and 9 bases lay outside the gene matches. This CDR3 is CASRTGGTTNYGYTF. As DNA, the CDR3 is TGTGCCAGCCGGACAGGAGGGACGACTAACTATGGCTACACCTTC.

The table lists this clonotype with many counts. CDR3 in amino acids: CASHVDANTEAFF. CDR3 nucleotide sequence: TGTGCCAGTCACGTAGATGCAAACACTGAAGCTTTCTTT. This chain connects TRBV7-3 to TRBJ1-1, with D hard to call. Trimming removed 9 bases at V and 2 bases at J, with 13 bases between. The germline CDR1 and CDR2 sequences are SGHTA and FQGTGA. This CDR3 has 13 residues. Full variable domain (rest looked up from reference TRBV7-3 and TRBJ1-1): GAGVSQTPSNKVTEKGKYVELRCDPISGHTALYWYRQSLGQGPEFLIYFQGTGAADDSGLPNDRFFAVRPEGSVSTLKIQRTERGDSAVYLCASHVDANTEAFFGQGTRLTVV.

This clonotype was seen at least ten times. V usage is TRBV12-3 or TRBV12-4 and J usage is TRBJ1-2, with a weak D call TRBD1 (5 bases). This CDR3 contains 13 residues. The V and J ends lost 3 bases and 7 bases respectively, with 12 bases between them. As DNA, the CDR3 is TGTGCCAGCAGTTTCCGGGGGGTCGGTGGCTACACCTTC. Protein: CASSFRGVGGYTF.

This clonotype was observed many times. The rearrangement joins TRBV18 to TRBJ2-7; D perhaps matches TRBD2 (5 bases). CDR3 length: 15 amino acids. V gave up 4 bases and J gave up 0 bases, with 13 bases separating them. Germline CDR1 and CDR2: KGHSH and LQKENI. The DNA of the CDR3 is TGTGCCAGCTCACTGCTAGCCGAGAGCTCCTACGAGCAGTACTTC. Translating gives CASSLLAESSYEQYF.

This clonotype has more than one count but fewer than ten. The chain has TRBV28 and TRBJ1-2; no clear D. There are 13 residues in the CDR3. Germline V gene lookup returns CDR1 MDHEN and CDR2 SYDVKM. The ends were cut back, 2 bases at V and 3 bases at J, with 7 bases in the middle. This chain's CDR3 is CASSLRTYYGYTF. In nucleotides, the CDR3 is TGTGCCAGCAGTTTACGAACTTACTATGGCTACACCTTC.

This clonotype was seen more than once but under ten times. The junction shows a germline mismatch at one end, possibly a read error. The chain has TRBV10-3 and TRBJ2-4; 8 bases fit TRBD1. The CDR3 loop spans 15 amino acids. From germline, CDR1 is ENHRY and CDR2 SYGVKD. The CDR3 sequence is CASSPTGTGKNIQYF. The DNA of the CDR3 is TGTGCCAGCAGTCCCACCGGGACAGGAAAAAACATTCAGTACTTC.

The chain joins TRBV20-1 to TRBJ2-7; TRBD2 matches 10 bases. The CDR3 contains 15 residues. Unmatched junction bases numbered 5, after V lost 0 bases and J lost 3 bases. The germline V gene has CDR1 DFQATT and CDR2 SNEGSKA (reference sequence). CDR3 nucleotides: TGCAGTGCTAGAGATGGTAGACTAGCGGGCTACGAGCAGTACTTC. Amino acids: CSARDGRLAGYEQYF.